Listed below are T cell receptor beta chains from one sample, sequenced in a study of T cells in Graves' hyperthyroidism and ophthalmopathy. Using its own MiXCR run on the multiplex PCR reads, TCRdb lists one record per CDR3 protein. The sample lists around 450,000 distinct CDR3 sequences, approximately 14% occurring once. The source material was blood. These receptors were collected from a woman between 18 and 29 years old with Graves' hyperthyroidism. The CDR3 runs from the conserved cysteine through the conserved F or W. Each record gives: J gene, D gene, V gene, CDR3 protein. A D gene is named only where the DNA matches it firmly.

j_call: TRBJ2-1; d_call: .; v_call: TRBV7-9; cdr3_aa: CASSPPGKGPSNEQFF
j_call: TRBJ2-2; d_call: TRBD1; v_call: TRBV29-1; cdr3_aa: CSGGQGWNTGELFF
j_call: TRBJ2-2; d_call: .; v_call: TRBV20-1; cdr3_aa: CSAARTANTGELFF
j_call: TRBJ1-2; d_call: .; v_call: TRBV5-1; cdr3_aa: CASSPDTNYGYTF
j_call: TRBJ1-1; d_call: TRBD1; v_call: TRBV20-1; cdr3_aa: CSASLLTTGSENTEAFF
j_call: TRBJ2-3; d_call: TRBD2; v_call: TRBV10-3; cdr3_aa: CAISESKMGLAVTDTQYF
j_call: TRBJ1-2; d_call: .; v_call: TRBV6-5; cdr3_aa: CASSYQGFEGYTF
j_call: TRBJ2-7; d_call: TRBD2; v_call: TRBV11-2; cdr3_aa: CASSLDVGTSGQPYEQYF
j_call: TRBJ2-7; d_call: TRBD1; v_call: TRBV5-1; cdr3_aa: CASSWTGTGAYEQYF
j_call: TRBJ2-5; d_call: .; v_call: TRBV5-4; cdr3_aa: CASTSTDSGRETQYF
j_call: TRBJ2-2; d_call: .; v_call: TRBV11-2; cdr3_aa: CASSTGHYTGELFF
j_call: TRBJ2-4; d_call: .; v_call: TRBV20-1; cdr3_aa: CSARLHYQAKNIQYF
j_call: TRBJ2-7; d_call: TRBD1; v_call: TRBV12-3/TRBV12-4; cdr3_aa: CASSLQGTGGTQYEQYF
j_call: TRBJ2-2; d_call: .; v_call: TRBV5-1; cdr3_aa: CASSNENTGELFF
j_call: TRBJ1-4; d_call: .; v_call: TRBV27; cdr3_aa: CASSSPDSTNEKLFF